Listed below are T cell receptor beta chains from one sample, sequenced in a study of T cells in Graves' hyperthyroidism and ophthalmopathy. MiXCR, applied by TCRdb to the multiplex PCR reads, yields one record per CDR3 protein. Of about 420,000 distinct CDR3 sequences detected, around 14% appear once; the ten largest clones hold 13% to 15%. Sequences were obtained from blood. The receptors were sampled from a young woman with Graves' hyperthyroidism. CDR3s include the opening cysteine and the closing phenylalanine or tryptophan. D genes are given only for firm matches. Clone size appears in some rows only: once, few, many, or a class for an expanded clone.

CDR3aa | CDR3nt | j_gene | abundance | d_gene | v_gene
CASSLDRGENQPQHF | TGCGCCAGCAGCCTCGACAGGGGGGAGAATCAGCCCCAGCATTTT | TRBJ1-5 | few | TRBD1 | TRBV4-1
CASSLTGGAGELFF | TGTGCCAGCAGCTTAACGGGGGGGGCCGGGGAGCTGTTTTTT | TRBJ2-2 | many | TRBD2 | TRBV11-2
CASRRLAGLTTGELFF | TGTGCCAGCAGGAGACTAGCGGGGTTGACCACCGGGGAGCTGTTTTTT | TRBJ2-2 | - | TRBD2 | TRBV6-2/TRBV6-3
CASRPQGPNTEAFF | TGTGCCAGCAGGCCACAGGGCCCCAACACTGAAGCTTTCTTT | TRBJ1-1 | many | - | TRBV27
CASSEDRGLSDGYTF | TGTGCCAGCAGTGAAGACAGGGGGCTCTCGGATGGCTACACCTTC | TRBJ1-2 | - | TRBD1 | TRBV2
CASSRVPVTGNTIYF | TGCGCCAGCAGCAGAGTACCAGTCACTGGAAACACCATATATTTT | TRBJ1-3 | - | - | TRBV5-1
CASSPGSRTSGADTQYF | TGTGCCAGCAGCCCCGGGAGCAGGACTAGCGGCGCAGATACGCAGTATTTT | TRBJ2-3 | few | TRBD2 | TRBV11-2
CASSPGTSGAYEQYF | TGTGCCAGCAGCCCCGGGACTAGCGGTGCGTACGAGCAGTACTTC | TRBJ2-7 | many | TRBD2 | TRBV3-1
CASSPTALGAEAFF | TGTGCCAGCTCACCGACAGCCTTGGGCGCTGAAGCTTTCTTT | TRBJ1-1 | many | - | TRBV18
CSVEIGRTGGFNEQYF | TGCAGCGTTGAAATAGGCAGGACAGGGGGCTTCAACGAGCAGTACTTC | TRBJ2-7 | many | TRBD1 | TRBV29-1
CASSLNVPAGGLKVEQFF | TGTGCCAGCAGTTTAAACGTCCCAGCGGGGGGCCTTAAGGTGGAGCAGTTCTTC | TRBJ2-1 | many | TRBD2 | TRBV27
CASSFDSAYEQYF | TGTGCCAGCAGCTTCGACAGCGCCTACGAGCAGTACTTC | TRBJ2-7 | few | - | TRBV7-9
CASSSGAGGYTF | TGTGCCAGCAGTTCGGGGGCTGGTGGCTACACCTTC | TRBJ1-2 | many | - | TRBV6-1
CASSPGYTEAFF | TGTGCCAGCAGCCCAGGATACACTGAAGCTTTCTTT | TRBJ1-1 | many | - | TRBV28